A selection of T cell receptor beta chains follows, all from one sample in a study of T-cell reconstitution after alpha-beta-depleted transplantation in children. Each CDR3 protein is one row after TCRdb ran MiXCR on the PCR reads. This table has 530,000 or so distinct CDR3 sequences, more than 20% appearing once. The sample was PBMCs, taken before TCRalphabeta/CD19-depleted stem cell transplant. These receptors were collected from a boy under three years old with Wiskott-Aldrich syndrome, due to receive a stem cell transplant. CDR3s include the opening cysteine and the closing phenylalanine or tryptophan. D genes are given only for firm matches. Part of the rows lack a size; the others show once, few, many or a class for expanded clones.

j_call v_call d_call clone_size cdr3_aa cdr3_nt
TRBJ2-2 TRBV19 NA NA CASSMRQSYTGELFF TGTGCCAGTAGTATGAGACAGTCTTACACCGGGGAGCTGTTTTTT
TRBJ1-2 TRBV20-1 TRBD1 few CSARDKGTGYGYTF TGCAGTGCTAGAGATAAGGGGACAGGGTATGGCTACACCTTC
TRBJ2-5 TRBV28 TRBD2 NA CASSPETSGVQETQYF TGTGCCAGCAGTCCTGAGACTAGCGGAGTCCAAGAGACCCAGTACTTC
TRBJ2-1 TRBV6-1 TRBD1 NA CASIGTGSYNEQFF TGTGCCAGCATCGGGACAGGGAGCTACAATGAGCAGTTCTTC
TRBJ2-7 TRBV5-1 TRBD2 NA CASSRGLVYYEQYF TGCGCCAGCAGCCGGGGACTAGTCTACTACGAGCAGTACTTC
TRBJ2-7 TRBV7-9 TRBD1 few CASSPTGTGSHEQYF TGTGCCAGCAGCCCTACCGGGACAGGGTCCCACGAGCAGTACTTC
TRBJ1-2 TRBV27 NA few CASSGGWNYGYTF TGTGCCAGCAGTGGGGGGTGGAACTATGGCTACACCTTC
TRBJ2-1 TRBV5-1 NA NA CASSLSGTPSDEQFF TGCGCCAGCAGCTTGTCCGGGACCCCGAGTGATGAGCAGTTCTTC
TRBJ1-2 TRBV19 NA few CASSMDRNYGYTF TGTGCCAGTAGTATGGATCGTAACTATGGCTACACCTTC
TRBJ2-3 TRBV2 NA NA CASSELTSTDTQYF TGTGCCAGCAGTGAACTAACTAGCACAGATACGCAGTATTTT
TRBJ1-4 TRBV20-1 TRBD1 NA CSVLQGHEKLFF TGCAGTGTGCTACAGGGGCATGAAAAACTGTTTTTT
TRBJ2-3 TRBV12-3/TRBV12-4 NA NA CASAPGLGTDTQYF TGTGCCAGCGCTCCGGGACTGGGCACAGATACGCAGTATTTT
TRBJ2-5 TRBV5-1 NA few CASTGVETQYF TGCGCCAGCACAGGGGTCGAGACCCAGTACTTC
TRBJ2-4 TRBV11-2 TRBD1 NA CASSNSDRGALGNIQYF TGTGCCAGCAGCAACTCGGACAGGGGCGCCCTCGGAAACATTCAGTACTTC
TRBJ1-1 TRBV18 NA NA CASSPLRGEAFF TGTGCCAGCTCACCCCTAAGAGGTGAAGCTTTCTTT
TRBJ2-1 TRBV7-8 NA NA CASSFAGRDLWNEQFF TGTGCCAGCAGCTTTGCTGGACGGGACTTGTGGAATGAGCAGTTCTTC
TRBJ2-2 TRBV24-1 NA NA CATSDSFGRQGGTGELFF TGTGCCACCAGTGATTCGTTTGGGAGACAGGGAGGAACCGGGGAGCTGTTTTTT
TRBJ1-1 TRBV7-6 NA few CASSSARGDTEAFF TGTGCCAGCAGCTCGGCGCGAGGGGACACTGAAGCTTTCTTT
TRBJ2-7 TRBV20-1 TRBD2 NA CSLEGIISGGSYEQYF TGCAGTCTCGAGGGGATTATTAGCGGGGGATCCTACGAGCAGTACTTC
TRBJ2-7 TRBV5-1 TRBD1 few CASSALGTAYEQYF TGCGCCAGCAGCGCGCTCGGGACAGCCTACGAGCAGTACTTC
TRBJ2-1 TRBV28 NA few CASSLSGRGREQFF TGTGCCAGCAGTTTATCAGGCAGGGGAAGGGAGCAGTTCTTC
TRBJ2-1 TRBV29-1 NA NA CSADPDSYNEQFF TGCAGCGCCGACCCAGATTCCTACAATGAGCAGTTCTTC
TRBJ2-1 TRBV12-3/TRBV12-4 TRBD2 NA CASRPGLAFNEQFF TGTGCCAGCAGGCCGGGACTAGCTTTCAATGAGCAGTTCTTC
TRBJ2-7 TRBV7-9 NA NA CASSRNTGFDEQYF TGTGCCAGCAGCCGTAATACAGGGTTCGACGAGCAGTACTTC
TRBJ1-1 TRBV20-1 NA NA CSARVLRDTEAFF TGCAGTGCTAGAGTGCTCCGGGACACTGAAGCTTTCTTT
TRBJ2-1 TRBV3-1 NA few CASSLSGVTDEQFF TGTGCCAGCAGCCTATCGGGGGTGACTGATGAGCAGTTCTTC
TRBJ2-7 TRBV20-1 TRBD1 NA CSARDWGQTGTPYEQYF TGCAGTGCTAGAGATTGGGGGCAGACAGGGACCCCCTACGAGCAGTACTTC
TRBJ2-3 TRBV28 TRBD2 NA CASSLSLLAGGIPTDTQYF TGTGCCAGCAGTTTATCCTTGCTAGCGGGAGGAATCCCCACAGATACGCAGTATTTT
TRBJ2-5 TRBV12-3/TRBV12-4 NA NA CASSFRGAETQYF TGTGCCAGCAGTTTCCGGGGGGCGGAGACCCAGTACTTC
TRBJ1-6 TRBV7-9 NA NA CASSAQGQGNSPLHF TGTGCCAGCAGCGCCCAGGGTCAGGGTAATTCACCCCTCCACTTT
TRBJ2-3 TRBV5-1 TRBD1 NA CASSRDRSSTDTQYF TGCGCCAGCAGCCGGGACAGGTCTTCCACAGATACGCAGTATTTT
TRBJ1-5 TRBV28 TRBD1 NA CASRTMDRSNQPQHF TGTGCCAGCAGGACCATGGACAGGAGCAATCAGCCCCAGCATTTT
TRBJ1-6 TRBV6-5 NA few CASSYEGTGNSPLHF TGTGCCAGCAGTTACGAGGGGACGGGGAATTCACCCCTCCACTTT
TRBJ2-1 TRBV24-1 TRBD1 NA CATSDRDRVRNEQFF TGTGCCACCAGTGACCGGGACAGGGTACGCAATGAGCAGTTCTTC